The T cell receptor (beta chain) under discussion was sequenced for a study of long-term antiretroviral therapy in people with HIV. Samples were assayed with immunoSEQ v3.0 at survey level. TCRdb's table, derived via immunoSEQ multiplex PCR, lists solely in-frame clones and lacks some. The sample includes about 17,000 clones, 88% seen only once; the top ten take roughly an eighth. Sequenced here: unsorted PBMCs, sampled 6.9 years after starting antiretroviral therapy. The sequence was obtained from a man in his fifties or sixties with HIV.

CDR3 DNA: TGTGCTAGTGGCCCTGTAGCGGGAGCCTTCAATGAGCAGTTCTTC. It is translated as CASGPVAGAFNEQFF. The chain has TRBV12-5 and TRBJ2-1, with TRBD2 identical over 9 bases. Germline V gene sequence: CDR1 LGHNT, CDR2 FRNRAP. Losses at the gene ends were 6 bases for V and 6 bases for J; bases not matched to a gene: 9. The CDR3 covers 15 residues. Filled out from reference TRBV12-5 and TRBJ2-1, the complete variable domain reads DARVTQTPRHKVTEMGQEVTMRCQPILGHNTVFWYRQTMMQGLELLAYFRNRAPLDDSGMPKDRFSAEMPDATLATLKIQPSEPRDSAVYFCASGPVAGAFNEQFFGPGTRLTVL.